This TCR beta chain is drawn from a study of shared clonotypes between healthy human individuals. Study summary: CD4 naive and CD4 memory each took three plates per donor, while CD8 naive took two and CD8 memory one.

The CDR3 sequence is 17 residues long. Germline CDR1 and CDR2: SGHRS and YFSETQ. Trimming left V 0 bases short and J 0 bases short, with 13 bases between. Investigators divided CD4+ cells into CD45RA+ naive and CD45RA-negative memory subsets. Repertoires were generated with immunoSEQ multiplex PCR, while TCRdb's copy carries only in-frame clones and drops some. The table lists roughly 2,300,000 clones, under 95% of them singletons, with around 0.4% in the top ten. The clonotype was recovered from a man younger than 35 in good health. Some clones in this sample may be carry-over from other donors' samples. The V call is TRBV5-1, the J call TRBJ2-1; D remains ambiguous. What was sequenced was naive CD4+ T cells from PBMCs. Subset noted: CD45RA+ positively selected. The DNA of the CDR3 is TGCGCCAGCAGCTTGGCCTTTACAGAGAGCTCCTACAATGAGCAGTTCTTC. Residues: CASSLAFTESSYNEQFF.